The source of this T cell receptor (beta chain) is a study of OX40 agonist ivuxolimab in advanced cancers. Findings and limits, study-wide: At 0.1 to 3.0 mg/kg and by week 6, CD4+ and CD8+ T cells in the blood had expanded clonally.

The sample holds one count of this clone. Its target is unknown. Sequencing used immunoSEQ multiplex PCR; TCRdb keeps in-frame clones, though not all of them. The sample holds roughly 38,000 clones, roughly nine tenths seen once. The V gene's germline CDR1 is DFQATT and CDR2 SNEGSKA (reference sequence). V dropped 1 base and J dropped 2 bases, with 3 bases sitting between them. The CDR3 totals 11 residues. The sequencing here drew on CD4+ or CD8+ T cells sorted from blood, taken in a trial of the OX40 agonist ivuxolimab. The J gene is TRBJ2-7, the V gene TRBV20-1; no clear D gene. The TCR sequence derives from an adult with an advanced solid tumor such as melanoma, head and neck, liver or kidney cancer. DNA of the CDR3: TGCAGTGCTAGAGGACCCTACGAGCAGTACTTC. It is translated as CSARGPYEQYF.